Reported below is one T cell receptor beta chain. What it recognizes is unknown. TCRdb reanalysed the 5' RACE reads using MiXCR and keeps one entry per CDR3 protein. The table lists about 10,000 distinct CDR3 sequences, about 6.9% of them singletons. Noted time point: sample taken at primary tumor resection. Researchers sequenced whole RNA taken from tumor, nontumor lung or frozen PBMC without sorting. This CDR3 region has 14 residues. Germline CDR1 is ENHRY and CDR2 is SYGVKD. Trimming shortened V by 9 bases and J by 0 bases, and 13 bases separated the two germline ends. This sample is drawn from a study of spatial heterogeneity in lung cancer. Whole-study context: Detected beta-chain sequences consistently exceeded alpha-chain sequences. Overall study findings and caveats: How many expanded intratumoral alpha and beta TCRs were present tracked the tumor mutation count, which was a count of nonsynonymous mutations.

J is TRBJ2-3 and V is TRBV10-3, with D uncertain. Material: lung tumor tissue, obtained at surgery. This sequence was found in a male donor with early-stage non-small cell lung cancer. The CDR3 DNA sequence: TGTGCCATTCGACGGGTCGGCAGCACAGATACGCAGTATTTT. It is translated as CAIRRVGSTDTQYF.